This is a list of T cell receptor beta chains from one sample in a study of blood T cell repertoires in COVID-19. Repertoires were generated with immunoSEQ multiplex PCR, while TCRdb's copy carries only in-frame clones and drops some. Altogether about 250,000 clones are present, about 88% being singletons, with the ten largest covering approximately 2%. The source material was peripheral blood. These receptors all come from a woman aged 40 to 50 who had recovered from COVID-19. The conserved cysteine and the conserved F or W are not part of the CDR3 here. Each record gives: D gene, J gene, V gene, CDR3 length, CDR3 protein. D genes are given only for firm matches.

>TRBD2|TRBJ2-7|TRBV19|17
ASSISVELGTSDNDEQY
>-|TRBJ2-6|TRBV4-1|16
ASSQGGQSTSGANVLT
>TRBD2|TRBJ2-3|TRBV7-3|14
ASSPISGRWPDTQY
>TRBD2|TRBJ2-7|TRBV19|12
ASARTSGGYEQY
>TRBD1|TRBJ2-2|TRBV11-1|14
ASSIHTGANTGELF
>-|TRBJ1-5|TRBV6-6|13
ASSYAAASNQPQH
>-|TRBJ1-5|TRBV19|13
ASSISTSVNQPQH
>TRBD2|TRBJ2-5|TRBV30|13
AWSSSGSTQETQY
>TRBD2|TRBJ2-4|TRBV11-1|14
ASSELAGGAKNIQY
>TRBD2|TRBJ2-3|TRBV4-3|12
ASSPGLAENTQY
>-|TRBJ2-1|TRBV2|14
ASSPIAASSYNEQF
>TRBD2|TRBJ2-3|TRBV7-3|13
ASSPSGTSTDTQY
>TRBD1|TRBJ2-7|TRBV7-2|13
ASSLGHRGPYEQY
>-|TRBJ1-2|TRBV28|12
ASSFARAGGGYT